This T cell receptor beta chain is drawn from a study of beta chain features in type 1 diabetes. Expressed TCRB transcripts were sequenced because the isolated RNA had all been reverse transcribed beforehand. Some clones are missing from TCRdb's copy, which holds only in-frame ones; the method was immunoSEQ multiplex PCR. The table shows over 120,000 clones, with about 10% occurring only once. This clone has more than one count but fewer than ten. The receptor comes from a man aged 18 to 29 in good health. The specimen sequenced was naive CD4+ T cells from blood.

The CDR3: CASSPYRGLRDTIYF. CDR3 coding DNA: TGTGCCAGCAGTCCATACAGGGGGCTTAGGGACACCATATATTTT. V gene TRBV27 combines with J gene TRBJ1-3; 9 bases match TRBD1. This CDR3 spans 15 amino acids. CDR1 and CDR2 from the germline V gene are MNHEY and SMNVEV (reference sequence). V trimming: 5 bases; J trimming: 8 bases; junction bases outside the gene matches: 10.